A single sample is the source of the 32 T cell receptor beta chains below, sequenced in a study of patients and donors after allogeneic stem cell transplantation. MiXCR, applied by TCRdb to the RT-PCR reads, yields one record per CDR3 protein. The table shows tens of thousands of distinct CDR3 sequences, with about 30% occurring only once. The specimen was blood, either unsorted or a sorted T cell fraction (not recorded which). The receptors were sampled from a human donor who was either an allogeneic HSCT recipient or a stem cell or donor lymphocyte infusion donor (not recorded which). It is not recorded whose cells these are; they may come from a transplant donor.

The V and J genes are TRBV9 and TRBJ1-1, with a weak D call TRBD1 (5 bases). Trimming pared 3 bases from V and 2 bases from J, leaving 14 bases between. This CDR3 region has 15 residues. Germline V gives CDR1 SGDLS, CDR2 YYNGEE. This chain's CDR3 is CASSEGLRDNTEAFF. In DNA form, the CDR3 reads TGTGCCAGCAGCGAGGGACTTAGGGATAACACTGAAGCTTTCTTT.

The chain links TRBV30 to TRBJ1-6; 10 nucleotides match TRBD1. Germline V gives CDR1 GTSNPN, CDR2 SVGIG (reference sequence). J lost 9 bases, V lost 4 bases, and 6 bases had no gene match. The CDR3 length is 14 residues. The CDR3: CAWIAGTGVSPLHF. CDR3 coding DNA: TGTGCCTGGATTGCCGGGACAGGGGTTTCACCCCTCCACTTT.

This chain links TRBV9 with TRBJ1-2, with D uncertain. Germline V gives CDR1 SGDLS, CDR2 YYNGEE. CDR3 length equals 15 residues. The V end lost 4 bases, the J end lost 4 bases, and 17 bases lay between the germline ends. CDR3 nucleotides: TGTGCCAGCAGCCTCTCCTACAGCTCCCTCTATGGCTACACCTTC. Amino acids: CASSLSYSSLYGYTF.

This chain's CDR3 is CASRREKSTGELFF. The CDR3 nucleotides read TGTGCCAGCAGGCGGGAGAAGAGCACCGGGGAGCTGTTTTTT. The chain joins TRBV28 to TRBJ2-2; TRBD2 aligns across 7 bases. Germline V gives CDR1 MDHEN, CDR2 SYDVKM. V trimming: 6 bases; J trimming: 4 bases; junction bases outside the gene matches: 5. The CDR3 extends over 14 amino acids.

The rearrangement links TRBV6-5 to TRBJ1-1, with D unresolved. This CDR3 spans 11 amino acids. V was clipped by 6 bases and J by 5 bases, with 7 bases between them. Per the germline V gene, CDR1 is MNHEY and CDR2 is SVGAGI. The CDR3 nucleotides read TGTGCCAGCAGCAGGAGGACTGAAGCTTTCTTT. It is translated as CASSRRTEAFF.

This rearrangement joins TRBV18 to TRBJ2-7, with 8 bases identical to TRBD1. V shed 2 bases, J shed 5 bases, and the junction held 8 bases outside the gene matches. Germline V lookup: CDR1 KGHSH, CDR2 LQKENI. The CDR3 spans 15 residues. Here the CDR3 reads CASSPTLRDRHEQYF. The CDR3, as DNA: TGTGCCAGCTCACCAACGTTACGGGACAGGCACGAGCAGTACTTC.

This clonotype was detected a few times. V gene TRBV20-1 combines with J gene TRBJ2-3; D tentatively reads TRBD1 or TRBD2 (5 bases each). This CDR3 contains 14 residues. CDR1 and CDR2 from the germline V gene are DFQATT and SNEGSKA (reference sequence). V lost 6 bases to trimming and J lost 3 bases, with 16 bases between them. CDR3 sequence (DNA): TGCAGTGCAGTCGGGACCGCCGGGACAGATACGCAGTATTTT. It specifies CSAVGTAGTDTQYF.

J is TRBJ1-1 and V is TRBV15; a weak D match, TRBD1 (5 bases). V was clipped by 3 bases and J by 4 bases, with 21 bases between them. Germline V gene lookup returns CDR1 LNHNV and CDR2 YYDKDF (reference sequence). This CDR3 is 17 amino acids long. The CDR3 loop reads CATSSTFSWGAGTEAFF. DNA for the CDR3: TGTGCCACCAGCAGCACTTTCAGTTGGGGCGCAGGCACTGAAGCTTTCTTT.

This chain uses TRBV10-3 with TRBJ1-4; D is unclear. The V and J ends lost 2 bases and 8 bases respectively, with 9 bases between them. The V gene's germline CDR1 is ENHRY and CDR2 SYGVKD. The CDR3 has 13 residues. The CDR3 bases are TGTGCCATCAGTGAGGGGGTACTGGAAAAACTGTTTTTT. It translates to CAISEGVLEKLFF.

V and J are TRBV29-1 and TRBJ2-3, with TRBD1 identical over 9 bases. Germline values: CDR1 SQVTM, CDR2 ANQGSEA. V lost 6 bases and J lost 8; bases outside the gene matches: 9. This CDR3 spans 13 amino acids. The CDR3 spells CSVGGTGMGTQYF. The CDR3 bases are TGCAGCGTCGGCGGGACAGGGATGGGTACGCAGTATTTT.

The rearrangement uses TRBV29-1 and TRBJ2-2; D ambiguous. CDR3 size: 11 residues. The germline V gene has CDR1 SQVTM and CDR2 ANQGSEA. V was shortened by 3 bases and J by 3 bases, with 2 bases between the two germline ends. Here the CDR3 reads CSVDYTGELFF. CDR3 DNA sequence: TGCAGCGTTGACTACACCGGGGAGCTGTTTTTT.

This clonotype was counted a few times. The chain has TRBV29-1 and TRBJ1-3, with D tentatively TRBD1 (5 bases). CDR1 and CDR2 (germline): SQVTM, ANQGSEA. V was cut by 6 bases and J by 4 bases, with 10 bases left in between. The length of the CDR3 is 12 residues. The CDR3 region is CSVGTDGNTIYF. The CDR3 bases are TGCAGCGTGGGGACTGACGGAAACACCATATATTTT.

This chain connects TRBV18 to TRBJ1-1; D unresolved. CDR1 KGHSH and CDR2 LQKENI come from the germline V gene. V dropped 2 bases and J dropped 5 bases, with 12 bases sitting between them. The CDR3 sequence is 14 residues long. CDR3 DNA sequence: TGTGCCAGCTCACCAAGGACCCGGAGGACTGAAGCTTTCTTT. Amino acid sequence: CASSPRTRRTEAFF. Full variable domain (outside the CDR3, taken from reference TRBV18 and TRBJ1-1): NAGVMQNPRHLVRRRGQEARLRCSPMKGHSHVYWYRQLPEEGLKFMVYLQKENIIDESGMPKERFSAEFPKEGPSILRIQQVVRGDSAAYFCASSPRTRRTEAFFGQGTRLTVV.

The CDR3 loop is CSATLSEGNTEAFF. In nucleotides, the CDR3 is TGCAGTGCTACTCTTTCAGAGGGGAACACTGAAGCTTTCTTT. V usage is TRBV20-1 and J usage is TRBJ1-1; no clear D. This CDR3 region has 14 residues. Germline lookup yields CDR1 DFQATT and CDR2 SNEGSKA (reference sequence). Trimming removed 4 bases at V and 1 base at J, with 13 bases between.

The rearrangement links TRBV29-1 to TRBJ1-1, with D maybe TRBD1 (6 bases). This CDR3 is 14 amino acids long. Trimming shortened V by 3 bases and J by 6 bases, and 17 bases separated the two germline ends. Germline loops: CDR1 SQVTM, CDR2 ANQGSEA. The CDR3 reads CSVDRGRQPAEAFF. Here the CDR3 DNA reads TGCAGCGTTGACCGGGGGCGCCAGCCGGCTGAAGCTTTCTTT.

The chain employs TRBV19 and TRBJ1-2; TRBD1 matches at 7 bases. This CDR3 contains 15 residues. Germline trimming cut 6 bases from V and 0 bases from J; bases unmatched to any gene: 7. The V gene's germline CDR1 is LNHDA and CDR2 SQIVND (reference sequence). The CDR3 loop reads CASSPRGLPNYGYTF. As DNA, the CDR3 is TGTGCCAGTAGCCCTAGGGGGCTACCTAACTATGGCTACACCTTC.

This sequence joins TRBV18 and TRBJ2-1, with D perhaps matching TRBD1 (6 bases). V was pared by 4 bases and J by 8 bases, with 6 bases between. Per the germline V gene, CDR1 is KGHSH and CDR2 is LQKENI. The CDR3 contains 11 residues. CDR3 protein: CASSHRDEQFF. CDR3 DNA sequence: TGTGCCAGCTCACACAGGGATGAGCAGTTCTTC. The whole variable domain, filled in from reference TRBV18 and TRBJ2-1, reads NAGVMQNPRHLVRRRGQEARLRCSPMKGHSHVYWYRQLPEEGLKFMVYLQKENIIDESGMPKERFSAEFPKEGPSILRIQQVVRGDSAAYFCASSHRDEQFFGPGTRLTVL.

This clonotype was counted many times. The V and J genes are TRBV29-1 and TRBJ1-1; 7 bases fit TRBD1. This CDR3 is built from 13 residues. CDR1 SQVTM and CDR2 ANQGSEA come from the germline V gene. Unmatched junction bases numbered 4, after V lost 2 bases and J lost 4 bases. The CDR3 DNA is TGCAGCGTTGAACCAGGGGGGGCCACTGAAGCTTTCTTT. Translation gives CSVEPGGATEAFF.

The chain recombines TRBV3-1 with TRBJ2-1, with a tentative D call TRBD1 (7 bases). The germline V gene encodes CDR1 LGHDT and CDR2 YNNKEL (reference sequence). V lost 4 bases and J 4 bases, leaving 11 bases between the germline ends. This CDR3 has 14 amino acids. CDR3 sequence (DNA): TGTGCCAGCAGCCTCCAGGGGGGATACAATGAGCAGTTCTTC. Its translation is CASSLQGGYNEQFF.

This chain uses TRBV12-3 or TRBV12-4 with TRBJ2-7; D not certain. Between the trimmed V and J ends, which lost 3 bases and 0 bases, there was a span of 0 bases. There are 11 residues in the CDR3. CDR3 bases: TGTGCCAGCAGTTTCTCCTACGAGCAGTACTTC. Translated: CASSFSYEQYF.

This chain links TRBV9 with TRBJ2-2; D gene uncertain. This CDR3 region has 12 residues. Trimming pared 2 bases from V and 6 bases from J, leaving 5 bases between. The germline V gene has CDR1 SGDLS and CDR2 YYNGEE. For the CDR3, the DNA is TGTGCCAGCAGCGTGGCCCCCGGGGAGCTGTTTTTT. This encodes CASSVAPGELFF. Filled out from reference TRBV9 and TRBJ2-2, the complete variable domain reads DSGVTQTPKHLITATGQRVTLRCSPRSGDLSVYWYQQSLDQGLQFLIQYYNGEERAKGNILERFSAQQFPDLHSELNLSSLELGDSALYFCASSVAPGELFFGEGSRLTVL.

This clonotype came up many times. The chain is built from TRBV20-1 and TRBJ2-3; D gene ambiguous. V lost 1 base to trimming and J lost 11 bases, with 13 bases between them. Looked up from germline, CDR1 is DFQATT and CDR2 is SNEGSKA (reference sequence). The CDR3 is made up of 12 amino acids. Written as DNA, the CDR3 is TGCAGTGCTAGAGCAAGATTGGATGGGCAGTATTTT. Translated: CSARARLDGQYF.

The chain is built from TRBV12-3 or TRBV12-4 and TRBJ1-2; unclear D gene. Trimming stripped 4 bases from V and 4 bases from J, with 7 bases between. CDR3 size: 12 residues. In DNA form, the CDR3 reads TGTGCCAGCAGTTCTTTATTCTATGGCTACACCTTC. As protein: CASSSLFYGYTF.

The sample holds a few counts of this clonotype. V is TRBV13 and J is TRBJ2-3; either TRBD1 or TRBD2 may fit D (6 bases each). The CDR3 length is 16 residues. With 1 base removed from V and 0 bases from J, the gap between germline ends came to 11 bases. Germline CDR1 reads PRHDT; CDR2 reads FYEKMQ (reference sequence). The CDR3 region is CASSLERGVSTDTQYF. The CDR3 DNA sequence: TGTGCCAGCAGCTTAGAGAGGGGGGTGAGCACAGATACGCAGTATTTT.

CDR3: CASSPTDRANTEAFF. Written as DNA, the CDR3 is TGCGCCAGCAGTCCAACCGACAGGGCAAACACTGAAGCTTTCTTT. The chain has TRBV4-1 and TRBJ1-1; 7 bases map to TRBD1. The CDR3 length is 15 residues. Germline lookup yields CDR1 MGHRA and CDR2 YSYEKL. V shed 6 bases, J shed 2 bases, and the junction held 9 bases outside the gene matches.

The rearrangement uses TRBV11-3 and TRBJ1-2, with 7 positions matching TRBD1. CDR1 is SGHNT and CDR2 is YENEEA in the germline V gene. V was pared by 5 bases and J by 8 bases, with 8 bases of the junction left unmatched. CDR3 length: 13 amino acids. Here the CDR3 reads CASSADRDRGYTF. CDR3 DNA sequence: TGTGCCAGCAGCGCCGACAGGGATCGCGGCTACACCTTC.

The J gene is TRBJ2-5, the V gene TRBV3-1; the D is unclear. In germline, CDR1 is LGHDT, CDR2 YNNKEL (reference sequence). Trimming shortened V by 1 base and J by 5 bases, and 5 bases separated the two germline ends. This CDR3 comprises 12 residues. CDR3 sequence: CASSQGLETQYF. DNA for the CDR3: TGTGCCAGCAGCCAAGGATTGGAGACCCAGTACTTC.

The V and J genes are TRBV6-1 and TRBJ1-2; no definite D call. The CDR3 sequence is 17 residues long. V was cut by 8 bases and J by 4 bases, with 26 bases left in between. CDR1 and CDR2 (germline): MNHNS, SASEGT. In nucleotides, the CDR3 is TGTGCCAGCGCGACTAAACAAAGACTCTACGCCCCCTATGGCTACACCTTC. Protein sequence: CASATKQRLYAPYGYTF.

The chain couples TRBV28 to TRBJ2-7; a possible D gene is TRBD1 (6 bases). This CDR3 is 14 amino acids long. CDR1 is MDHEN and CDR2 is SYDVKM in the germline V gene. The V end was cut by 8 bases, the J end by 1 base, with 15 bases between. The CDR3 reads CASLRMQGSYEQYF. CDR3 nucleotides: TGTGCCAGCCTTCGTATGCAGGGGTCCTACGAGCAGTACTTC.

This clonotype was recorded a few times. The chain employs TRBV20-1 and TRBJ2-3, with 16 bases lining up with TRBD2. CDR3 size: 16 residues. Germline CDR1 is DFQATT and CDR2 is SNEGSKA (reference sequence). V dropped 5 bases and J dropped 6; count of bases not matched to a gene: 8. For the CDR3, the DNA is TGCAGTGCTCCGGGACTAGCGGGAGGGTTAGTGGATACGCAGTATTTT. This encodes CSAPGLAGGLVDTQYF.

This clonotype has a handful of counts. The CDR3 sequence: CASSYGRILYSNQPQHF. CDR3 bases: TGTGCCAGCAGTTACGGGCGGATCTTGTATAGCAATCAGCCCCAGCATTTT. This chain uses TRBV6-5 with TRBJ1-5; D is uncertain. Germline V gene sequence: CDR1 MNHEY, CDR2 SVGAGI. The CDR3 is made up of 17 amino acids. Between the trimmed V and J ends, which lost 2 bases and 0 bases, there was a span of 14 bases.

Comments on this clonotype: The limits of the CDR3 on the DNA are not certain, so only TCRdb's listed CDR3 is given. The chain has TRBV7-8 and TRBJ1-2; the table calls TRBD1, which could not be checked here. Termini included, the CDR3 measures 18 amino acids. Per germline, CDR1 SGHVS and CDR2 FQNEAQ. This chain's CDR3 is CASSFLWTGGYSNYGYTF.